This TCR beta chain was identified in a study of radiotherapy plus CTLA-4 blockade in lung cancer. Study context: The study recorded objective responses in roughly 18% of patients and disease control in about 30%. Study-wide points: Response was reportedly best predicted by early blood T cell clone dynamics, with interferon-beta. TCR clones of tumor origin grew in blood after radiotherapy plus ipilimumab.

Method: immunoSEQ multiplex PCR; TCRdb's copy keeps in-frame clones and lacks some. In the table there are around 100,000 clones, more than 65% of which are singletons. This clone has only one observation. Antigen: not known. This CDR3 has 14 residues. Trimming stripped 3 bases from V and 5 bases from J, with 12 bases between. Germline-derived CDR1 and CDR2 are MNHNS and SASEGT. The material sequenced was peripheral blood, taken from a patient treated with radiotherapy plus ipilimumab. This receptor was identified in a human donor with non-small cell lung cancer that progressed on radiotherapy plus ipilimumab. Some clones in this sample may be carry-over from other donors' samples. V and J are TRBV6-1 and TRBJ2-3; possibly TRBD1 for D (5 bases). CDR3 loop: CASSDRTQGDTQYF. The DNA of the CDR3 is TGTGCCAGCAGTGACCGCACCCAGGGAGATACGCAGTATTTT.